This T cell receptor beta chain was identified during a study of T cells after yellow fever vaccination. MiXCR, run by TCRdb on the 5' RACE reads, gives a single entry per CDR3 protein. The sample has about 550,000 distinct CDR3 sequences, 15% to 20% seen once; the top ten hold around 15%. This CDR3 is built from 14 residues. With V trimmed by 3 bases and J by 2 bases, 4 bases remained unmatched. Here the sequenced sample was PBMCs, taken 15 days after the yellow fever booster vaccination. The rearrangement links TRBV12-3 or TRBV12-4 to TRBJ2-7; the match to TRBD1 covers 7 bases. This receptor was taken from a man aged 25 to 40 who received the YFV17D yellow fever vaccine. CDR3 in amino acids: CASSFAGGAYEQYF. The CDR3 DNA reads TGTGCCAGCAGTTTCGCAGGGGGAGCCTACGAGCAGTACTTC.